This T cell receptor beta chain stems from a study of technical replicates of blood from four donors. Sequencing was performed with immunoSEQ multiplex PCR; in TCRdb, only in-frame clones are kept and a portion is missing. This sample yields under 95,000 clones, of which around 94% are seen a single time; approximately 0.27% belongs to the top ten. There are 13 residues in the CDR3. Trimming pared 2 bases from V and 7 bases from J, leaving 11 bases between. Germline V gene data show CDR1 as MRHNA and CDR2 as SNTAGT. This clone turned up a few times. Sequencing was done on a sample of T cells isolated from PBMCs. The V call is TRBV6-4, the J call TRBJ1-2; a possible D gene is TRBD1 (6 bases). This TCR was recovered from a human donor in good health. CDR3 sequence: CASSDEGVGGYTF. CDR3 in DNA: TGTGCCAGCAGTGACGAGGGGGTAGGTGGCTACACCTTC.